This T cell receptor (beta chain) was captured by sequencing in a study of CD8 T cells in Susac syndrome. Broader study findings: Across the total CD8+ repertoires, sixteen Susac-specific public clones were found. The CD8+ TEMRA repertoires yielded roughly 5 such clones.

RNA totalling about 0.45 to 1 ug underwent reverse transcription with random hexamers. TCRdb analysed the immunoSEQ multiplex PCR reads with MiXCR anew, one entry per CDR3 protein. The sample has about 190,000 distinct CDR3 sequences, about 95% seen once; the top ten hold around 0.16%. The sample holds one count of this clonotype. Its antigen is not known. TEMRA cells were enriched by FACS, while CD8+ and CD4+ T cells were obtained through a negative isolation that was performed magnetically. Germline CDR1 is LGHDT and CDR2 is YNNKEL (reference sequence). J lost 6 bases, V lost 0 bases, and 6 bases had no gene match. CDR3 size: 15 residues.

The sequence came from a human donor with Susac syndrome. Sequencing input: CD8+ T cells from PBMCs. The chain couples TRBV3-1 to TRBJ2-7; 9 bases fit TRBD1. The CDR3 is CASSQDLGQGPEQYF. The CDR3 DNA reads as TGTGCCAGCAGCCAAGATCTGGGACAGGGTCCCGAGCAGTACTTC.